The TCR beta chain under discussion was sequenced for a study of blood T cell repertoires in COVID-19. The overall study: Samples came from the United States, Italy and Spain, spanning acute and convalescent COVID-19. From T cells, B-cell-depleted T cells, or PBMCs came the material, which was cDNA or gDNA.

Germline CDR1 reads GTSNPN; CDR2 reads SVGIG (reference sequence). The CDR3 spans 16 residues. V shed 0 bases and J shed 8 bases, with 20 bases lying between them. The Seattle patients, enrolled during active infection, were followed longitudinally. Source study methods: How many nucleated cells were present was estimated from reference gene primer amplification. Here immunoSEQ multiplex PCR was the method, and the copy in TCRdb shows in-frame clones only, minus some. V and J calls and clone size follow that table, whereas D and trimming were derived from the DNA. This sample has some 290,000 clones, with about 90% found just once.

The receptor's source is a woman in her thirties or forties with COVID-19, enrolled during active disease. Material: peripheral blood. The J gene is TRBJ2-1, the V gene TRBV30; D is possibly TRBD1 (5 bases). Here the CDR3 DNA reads TGTGCCTGGAGTGTATTAGGAGACAGAGGTCACCATGAGCAGTTCTTC. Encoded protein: CAWSVLGDRGHHEQFF.